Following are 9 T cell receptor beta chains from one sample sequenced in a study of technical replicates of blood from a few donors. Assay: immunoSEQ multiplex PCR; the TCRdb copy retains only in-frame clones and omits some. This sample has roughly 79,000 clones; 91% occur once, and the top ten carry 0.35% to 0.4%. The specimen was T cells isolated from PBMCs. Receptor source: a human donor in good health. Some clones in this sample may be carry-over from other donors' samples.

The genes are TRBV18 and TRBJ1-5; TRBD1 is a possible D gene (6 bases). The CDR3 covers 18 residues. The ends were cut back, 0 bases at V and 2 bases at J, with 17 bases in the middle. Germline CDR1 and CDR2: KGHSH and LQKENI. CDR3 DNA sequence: TGTGCCAGCTCACCACCGGAATTGCCAGGGGACGGCAATCAGCCCCAGCATTTT. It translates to CASSPPELPGDGNQPQHF.

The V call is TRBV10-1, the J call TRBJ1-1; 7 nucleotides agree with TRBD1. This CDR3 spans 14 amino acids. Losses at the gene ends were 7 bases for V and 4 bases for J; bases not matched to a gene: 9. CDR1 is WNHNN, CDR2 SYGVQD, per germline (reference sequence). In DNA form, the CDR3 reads TGCGCCAGCACCAGAGACAGGGTGGGCACTGAAGCTTTCTTT. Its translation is CASTRDRVGTEAFF.

This CDR3 reads CATSRDLAGAVSGQFF. The CDR3 nucleotides read TGTGCCACCAGCAGAGATTTAGCGGGAGCCGTGTCGGGGCAGTTCTTC. This chain uses TRBV15 with TRBJ2-1; 9 bases are shared with TRBD2. The CDR3 runs to 16 residues. The V segment lost 0 bases and the J segment 12 bases; nucleotides outside the gene matches: 12. In germline, CDR1 is LNHNV, CDR2 YYDKDF (reference sequence).

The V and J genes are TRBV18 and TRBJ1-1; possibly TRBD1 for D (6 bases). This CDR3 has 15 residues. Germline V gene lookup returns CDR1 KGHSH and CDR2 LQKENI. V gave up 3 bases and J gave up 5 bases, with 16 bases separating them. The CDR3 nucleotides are TGTGCCAGCTCACCCCTCGGGGGGCGCGGGACTGAAGCTTTCTTT. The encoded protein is CASSPLGGRGTEAFF.

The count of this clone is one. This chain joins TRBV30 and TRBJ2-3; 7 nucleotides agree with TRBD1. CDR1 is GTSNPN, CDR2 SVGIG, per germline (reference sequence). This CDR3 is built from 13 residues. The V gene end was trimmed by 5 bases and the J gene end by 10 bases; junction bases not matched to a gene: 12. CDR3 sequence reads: CAWSTGFSPSQYF. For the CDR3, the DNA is TGTGCCTGGTCGACAGGGTTTTCCCCCTCGCAGTATTTT.

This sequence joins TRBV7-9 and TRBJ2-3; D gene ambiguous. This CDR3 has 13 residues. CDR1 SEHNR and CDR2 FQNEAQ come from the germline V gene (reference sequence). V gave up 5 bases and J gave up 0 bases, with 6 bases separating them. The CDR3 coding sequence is TGTGCCAGCAGCCGTCCTAGCACAGATACGCAGTATTTT. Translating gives CASSRPSTDTQYF.

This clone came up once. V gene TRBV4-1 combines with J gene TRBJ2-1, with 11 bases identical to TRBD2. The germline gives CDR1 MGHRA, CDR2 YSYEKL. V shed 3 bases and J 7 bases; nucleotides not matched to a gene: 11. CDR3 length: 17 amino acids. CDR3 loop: CASSQQGESSGRNEQFF. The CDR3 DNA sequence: TGCGCCAGCAGCCAGCAAGGGGAGTCTAGCGGGAGGAATGAGCAGTTCTTC.

The CDR3 sequence: CASSEGQQETQYF. The CDR3 DNA reads as TGTGCCAGCAGTGAAGGGCAGCAAGAGACCCAGTACTTC. The rearrangement uses TRBV6-1 and TRBJ2-5, with unresolved D. The CDR3 spans 13 residues. The V and J ends lost 1 base and 2 bases respectively, with 5 bases between them. Per the germline V gene, CDR1 is MNHNS and CDR2 is SASEGT.

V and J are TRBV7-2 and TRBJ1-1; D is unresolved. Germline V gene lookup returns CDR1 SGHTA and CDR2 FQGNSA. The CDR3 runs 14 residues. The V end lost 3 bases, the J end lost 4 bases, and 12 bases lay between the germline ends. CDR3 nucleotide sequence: TGTGCCAGCAGCTTCTTTCTGGGGAGCACTGAAGCTTTCTTT. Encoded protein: CASSFFLGSTEAFF.